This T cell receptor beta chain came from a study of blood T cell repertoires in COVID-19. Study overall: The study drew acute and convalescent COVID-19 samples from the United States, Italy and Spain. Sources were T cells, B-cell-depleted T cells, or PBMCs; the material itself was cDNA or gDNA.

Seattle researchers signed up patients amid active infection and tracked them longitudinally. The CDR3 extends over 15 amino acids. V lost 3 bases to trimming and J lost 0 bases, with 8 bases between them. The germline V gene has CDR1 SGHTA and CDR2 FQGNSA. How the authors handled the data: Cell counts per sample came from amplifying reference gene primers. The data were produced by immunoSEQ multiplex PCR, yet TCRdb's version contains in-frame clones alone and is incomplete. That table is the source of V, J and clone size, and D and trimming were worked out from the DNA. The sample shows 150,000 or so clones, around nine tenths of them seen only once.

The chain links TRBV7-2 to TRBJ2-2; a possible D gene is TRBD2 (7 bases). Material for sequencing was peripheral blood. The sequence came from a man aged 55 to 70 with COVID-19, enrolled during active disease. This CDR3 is CASSLGGPNTGELFF. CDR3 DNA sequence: TGTGCCAGCAGCTTGGGGGGGCCGAACACCGGGGAGCTGTTTTTT.